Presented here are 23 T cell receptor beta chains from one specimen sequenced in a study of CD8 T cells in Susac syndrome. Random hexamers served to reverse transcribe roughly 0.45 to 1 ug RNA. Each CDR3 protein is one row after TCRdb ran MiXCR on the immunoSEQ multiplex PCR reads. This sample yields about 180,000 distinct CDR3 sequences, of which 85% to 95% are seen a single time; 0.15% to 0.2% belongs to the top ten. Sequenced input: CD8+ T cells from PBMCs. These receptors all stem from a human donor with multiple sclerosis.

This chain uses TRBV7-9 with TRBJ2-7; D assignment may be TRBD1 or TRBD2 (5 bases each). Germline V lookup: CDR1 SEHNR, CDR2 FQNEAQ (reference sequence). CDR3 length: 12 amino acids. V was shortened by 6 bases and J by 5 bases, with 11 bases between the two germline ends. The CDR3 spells CASRAGTDEQYF. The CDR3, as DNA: TGTGCCAGCAGGGCCGGGACGGACGAGCAGTACTTC.

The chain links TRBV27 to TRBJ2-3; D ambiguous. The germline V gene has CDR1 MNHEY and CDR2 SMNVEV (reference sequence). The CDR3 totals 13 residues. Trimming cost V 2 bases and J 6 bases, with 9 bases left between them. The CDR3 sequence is CASSLTRWDTQYF. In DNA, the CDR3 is TGTGCCAGCAGTTTAACACGTTGGGATACGCAGTATTTT.

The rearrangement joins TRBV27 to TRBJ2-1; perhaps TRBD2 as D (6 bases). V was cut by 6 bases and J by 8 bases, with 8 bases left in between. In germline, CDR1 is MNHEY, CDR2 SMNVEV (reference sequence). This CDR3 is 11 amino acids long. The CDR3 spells CASRGGDEQFF. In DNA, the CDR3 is TGTGCCAGCAGGGGGGGAGATGAGCAGTTCTTC.

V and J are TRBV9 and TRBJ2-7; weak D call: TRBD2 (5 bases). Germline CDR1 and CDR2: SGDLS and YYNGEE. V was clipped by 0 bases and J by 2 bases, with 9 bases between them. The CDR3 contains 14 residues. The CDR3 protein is CASSVGGFAYEQYF. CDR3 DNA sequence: TGTGCCAGCAGCGTAGGCGGGTTTGCCTACGAGCAGTACTTC.

The DNA for the CDR3 is TGCAGCGTTGTCAGGTCTGGGGCCAACGTCCTGACTTTC. The encoded protein is CSVVRSGANVLTF. This rearrangement joins TRBV29-1 to TRBJ2-6; no firm D call. Germline V gene sequence: CDR1 SQVTM, CDR2 ANQGSEA. V was trimmed by 4 bases and J by 1 base, leaving 5 bases between them. This CDR3 has 13 amino acids.

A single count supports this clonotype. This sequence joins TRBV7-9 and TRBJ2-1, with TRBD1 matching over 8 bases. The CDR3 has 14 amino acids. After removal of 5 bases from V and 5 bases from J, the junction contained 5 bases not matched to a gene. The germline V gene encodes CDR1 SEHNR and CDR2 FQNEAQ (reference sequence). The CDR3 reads CASSHRDRNNEQFF. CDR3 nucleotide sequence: TGTGCCAGCAGCCACCGGGACAGGAACAATGAGCAGTTCTTC.

The DNA of the CDR3 is TGCGCCAGCAGCCAGGGTACAGGGGGGAGCGAGCAGTACTTC. This codes for CASSQGTGGSEQYF. The gene calls are TRBV4-1 and TRBJ2-7, with TRBD1 matching 8 bases. The length of the CDR3 is 14 residues. CDR1 MGHRA and CDR2 YSYEKL come from the germline V gene. V trimming: 3 bases; J trimming: 6 bases; junction bases outside the gene matches: 7.

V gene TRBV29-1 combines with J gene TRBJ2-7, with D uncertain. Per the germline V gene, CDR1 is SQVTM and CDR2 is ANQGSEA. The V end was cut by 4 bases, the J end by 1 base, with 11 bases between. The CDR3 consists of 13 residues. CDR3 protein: CSVVGQDSYEQYF. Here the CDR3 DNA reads TGCAGCGTTGTAGGGCAGGATTCCTACGAGCAGTACTTC.

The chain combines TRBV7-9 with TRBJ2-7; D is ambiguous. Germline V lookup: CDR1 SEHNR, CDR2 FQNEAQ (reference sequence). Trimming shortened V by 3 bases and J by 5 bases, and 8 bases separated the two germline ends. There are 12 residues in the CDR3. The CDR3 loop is CASSFTPNEQYF. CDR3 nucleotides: TGTGCCAGCAGCTTTACTCCCAACGAGCAGTACTTC.

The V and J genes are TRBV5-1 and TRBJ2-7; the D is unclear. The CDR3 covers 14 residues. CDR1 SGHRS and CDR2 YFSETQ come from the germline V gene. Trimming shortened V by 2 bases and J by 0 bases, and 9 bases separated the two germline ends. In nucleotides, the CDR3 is TGCGCCAGCAGCTTTAATTCGGCCTCCTACGAGCAGTACTTC. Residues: CASSFNSASYEQYF. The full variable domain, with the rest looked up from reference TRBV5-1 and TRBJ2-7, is KAGVTQTPRYLIKTRGQQVTLSCSPISGHRSVSWYQQTPGQGLQFLFEYFSETQRNKGNFPGRFSGRQFSNSRSEMNVSTLELGDSALYLCASSFNSASYEQYFGPGTRLTVT.

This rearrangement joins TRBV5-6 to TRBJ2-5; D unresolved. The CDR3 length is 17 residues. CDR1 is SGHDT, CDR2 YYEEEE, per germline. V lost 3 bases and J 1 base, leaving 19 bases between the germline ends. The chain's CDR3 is CASSSSHGSHPQETQYF. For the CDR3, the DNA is TGTGCCAGCAGCTCGAGTCACGGATCTCATCCCCAAGAGACCCAGTACTTC.

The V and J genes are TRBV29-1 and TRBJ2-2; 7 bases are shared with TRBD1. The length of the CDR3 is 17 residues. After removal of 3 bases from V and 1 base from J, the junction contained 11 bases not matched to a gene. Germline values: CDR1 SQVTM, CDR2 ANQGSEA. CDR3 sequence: CSVDIRRGTVNTGELFF. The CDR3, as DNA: TGCAGCGTTGACATCAGAAGGGGGACAGTGAACACCGGGGAGCTGTTTTTT.

The CDR3 sequence: CASSRRLAGAQETQYF. CDR3 DNA sequence: TGTGCCAGCAGCCGTCGACTAGCGGGAGCCCAAGAGACCCAGTACTTC. V gene TRBV11-2 combines with J gene TRBJ2-5; 12 bases align to TRBD2. In germline, CDR1 is SGHAT, CDR2 FQNNGV. The CDR3 totals 16 residues. V dropped 5 bases and J dropped 1; count of bases not matched to a gene: 5.

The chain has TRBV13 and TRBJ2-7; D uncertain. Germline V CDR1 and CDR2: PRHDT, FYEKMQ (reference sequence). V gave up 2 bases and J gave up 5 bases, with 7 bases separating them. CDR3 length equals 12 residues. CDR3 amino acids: CASSLTRDEQYF. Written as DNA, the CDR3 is TGTGCCAGCAGCTTAACCCGGGACGAGCAGTACTTC.

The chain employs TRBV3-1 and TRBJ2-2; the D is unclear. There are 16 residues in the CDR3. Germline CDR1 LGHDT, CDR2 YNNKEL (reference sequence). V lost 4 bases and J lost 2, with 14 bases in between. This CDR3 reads CASSLLRGDNTGELFF. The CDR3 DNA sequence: TGTGCCAGCAGCCTTCTTAGAGGAGATAACACCGGGGAGCTGTTTTTT.

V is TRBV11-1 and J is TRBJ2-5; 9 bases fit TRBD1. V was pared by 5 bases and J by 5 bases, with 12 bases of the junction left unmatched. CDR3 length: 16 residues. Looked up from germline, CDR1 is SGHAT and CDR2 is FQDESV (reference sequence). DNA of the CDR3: TGTGCCAGCAGCACATGGGACAGGGAGGGTCTGGAGACCCAGTACTTC. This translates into CASSTWDREGLETQYF.

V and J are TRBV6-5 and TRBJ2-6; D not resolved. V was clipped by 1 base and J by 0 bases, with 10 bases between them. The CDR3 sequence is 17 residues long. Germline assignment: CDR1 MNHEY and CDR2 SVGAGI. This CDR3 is CASSYLSAFSGANVLTF. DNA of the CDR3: TGTGCCAGCAGTTACTTGAGCGCCTTCTCTGGGGCCAACGTCCTGACTTTC.

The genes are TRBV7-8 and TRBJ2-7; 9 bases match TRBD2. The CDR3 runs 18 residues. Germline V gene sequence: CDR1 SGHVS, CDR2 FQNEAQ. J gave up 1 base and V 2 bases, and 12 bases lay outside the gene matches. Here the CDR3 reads CASSLRFGGGRESYEQYF. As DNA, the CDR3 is TGTGCCAGCAGCTTAAGGTTCGGGGGCGGGAGGGAATCCTACGAGCAGTACTTC.

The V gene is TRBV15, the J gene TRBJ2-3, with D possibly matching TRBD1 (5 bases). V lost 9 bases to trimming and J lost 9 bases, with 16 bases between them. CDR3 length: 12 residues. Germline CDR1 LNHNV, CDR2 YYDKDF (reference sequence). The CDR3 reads CATRGASETQYF. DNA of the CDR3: TGTGCCACAAGGGGTGCCTCGGAAACGCAGTATTTT.

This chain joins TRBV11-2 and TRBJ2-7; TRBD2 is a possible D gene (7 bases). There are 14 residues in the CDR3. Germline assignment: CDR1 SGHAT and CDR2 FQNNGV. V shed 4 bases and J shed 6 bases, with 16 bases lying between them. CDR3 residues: CASSSQPRGGEQYF. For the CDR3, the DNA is TGTGCCAGCAGCTCGCAACCGAGGGGGGGCGAGCAGTACTTC.

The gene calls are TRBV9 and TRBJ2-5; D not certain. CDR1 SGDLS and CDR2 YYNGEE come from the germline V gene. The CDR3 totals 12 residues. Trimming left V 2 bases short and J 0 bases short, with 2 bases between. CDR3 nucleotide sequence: TGTGCCAGCAGCGTTAACCAAGAGACCCAGTACTTC. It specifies CASSVNQETQYF.

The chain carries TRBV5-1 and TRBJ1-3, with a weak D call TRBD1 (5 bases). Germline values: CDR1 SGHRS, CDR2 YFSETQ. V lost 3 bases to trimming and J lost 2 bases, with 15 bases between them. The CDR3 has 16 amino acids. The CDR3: CASSSTNQGTGNTIYF. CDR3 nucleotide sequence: TGCGCCAGCAGCTCCACTAATCAGGGAACTGGAAACACCATATATTTT.

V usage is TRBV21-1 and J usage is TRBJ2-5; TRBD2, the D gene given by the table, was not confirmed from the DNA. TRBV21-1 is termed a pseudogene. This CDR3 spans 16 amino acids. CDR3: CASSKAERGEQETQYF. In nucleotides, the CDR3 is TGTGCCAGCAGCAAAGCGGAGCGGGGGGAACAAGAGACCCAGTACTTC.